This is a list of T cell receptor beta chains from one sample in a study of early T cells in non-severe SARS-CoV-2 infection. Each CDR3 protein gets one entry after TCRdb re-called the 5' RACE reads with MiXCR. This table has tens of thousands of distinct CDR3 sequences, approximately 9% appearing once. The sequenced material came from whole blood. These receptor sequences come from an adult who was a healthcare worker with PCR-confirmed SARS-CoV-2 infection or an uninfected control (not recorded which). The CDR3 runs from the conserved cysteine through the conserved F or W. The order of the fields is clone size, V gene, J gene, D gene, CDR3 DNA, CDR3 protein. A D gene is named only where the DNA matches it firmly. For some rows the clone size is stated as once, few or many, or as a class when expanded; others skip it.

abundance: .
v_gene: TRBV30
j_gene: TRBJ2-1
d_gene: TRBD2
CDR3nt: TGTGCCTGGAGTACGGGACTAGCGAACAATGAGCAGTTCTTC
CDR3aa: CAWSTGLANNEQFF

abundance: few
v_gene: TRBV29-1
j_gene: TRBJ2-1
d_gene: .
CDR3nt: TGCAGCCCCTTCGTCCTGAATGAGCAGTTCTTC
CDR3aa: CSPFVLNEQFF

abundance: .
v_gene: TRBV20-1
j_gene: TRBJ2-1
d_gene: TRBD2
CDR3nt: TGCAGGGCTAGACTAGCCCGCAATGAGCAGTTCTTC
CDR3aa: CRARLARNEQFF

abundance: .
v_gene: TRBV2
j_gene: TRBJ2-1
d_gene: TRBD2
CDR3nt: TGTGCCAGCATGTTGCGGGAGCAGTACAATGAGCAGTTCTTC
CDR3aa: CASMLREQYNEQFF

abundance: many
v_gene: TRBV6-5
j_gene: TRBJ2-1
d_gene: TRBD2
CDR3nt: TGTGCCAGCAGTCCTAATGGACTAGCGCGACATGAGCAGTTCTTC
CDR3aa: CASSPNGLARHEQFF

abundance: few
v_gene: TRBV27
j_gene: TRBJ1-5
d_gene: .
CDR3nt: TGTGCCAGCAGTTTCCAGGCCCGGCAGCCCCAGCATTTT
CDR3aa: CASSFQARQPQHF

abundance: many
v_gene: TRBV6-5
j_gene: TRBJ2-3
d_gene: .
CDR3nt: TGTGCCAGCAGTTACTCCCCGCGGGACACCCGGCACGCAGATACGCAGTATTTT
CDR3aa: CASSYSPRDTRHADTQYF

abundance: many
v_gene: TRBV14
j_gene: TRBJ2-1
d_gene: .
CDR3nt: TGTGCCAGCAGCCCTATCCTAGTTCCCGAGCAGTTCTTC
CDR3aa: CASSPILVPEQFF

abundance: many
v_gene: TRBV10-3
j_gene: TRBJ1-1
d_gene: TRBD1
CDR3nt: TGTGCCATCAGTCCTCGACAGGGAGCAAGCAACACTGAAGCTTTCTTT
CDR3aa: CAISPRQGASNTEAFF

abundance: many
v_gene: TRBV11-2
j_gene: TRBJ1-6
d_gene: .
CDR3nt: TGTGCCAGCAGCTTAGAACAGACTAATTCACCCCTCCACTTT
CDR3aa: CASSLEQTNSPLHF

abundance: many
v_gene: TRBV7-2
j_gene: TRBJ1-5
d_gene: TRBD1
CDR3nt: TGTGCCAGCAGCTCCACAGGGGTTCGGCAGCCCCAGCATTTT
CDR3aa: CASSSTGVRQPQHF

abundance: few
v_gene: TRBV10-3
j_gene: TRBJ2-1
d_gene: .
CDR3nt: TGTGCCATCAGGGCCTCTCACTACAATGAGCAGTTCTTC
CDR3aa: CAIRASHYNEQFF

abundance: many
v_gene: TRBV12-3/TRBV12-4
j_gene: TRBJ2-6
d_gene: .
CDR3nt: TGTGCCACCCTTGGAGGCGGGGACAGAACCTCTCTGGGGCCGGCCAACGTCCTGACTTTC
CDR3aa: CATLGGGDRTSLGPANVLTF

abundance: many
v_gene: TRBV27
j_gene: TRBJ2-1
d_gene: TRBD2
CDR3nt: TGTGCCAGCAGTAGATTGGGTCTAGCGGACAATGAGCAGTTCTTC
CDR3aa: CASSRLGLADNEQFF

abundance: few
v_gene: TRBV19
j_gene: TRBJ2-1
d_gene: .
CDR3nt: TGTGCCAGTAGTAGAACAAGCGGGCACAGCTCCTACAATGAGCAGTTCTTC
CDR3aa: CASSRTSGHSSYNEQFF

abundance: many
v_gene: TRBV7-9
j_gene: TRBJ1-1
d_gene: TRBD1
CDR3nt: TGTGCCAGCAGCTTCCCCCCAGGGGGCGCGGGCACTGAAGCTTTCTTT
CDR3aa: CASSFPPGGAGTEAFF

abundance: many
v_gene: TRBV5-1
j_gene: TRBJ2-7
d_gene: .
CDR3nt: TGCGCCAGCAGCTTGGGCTCGAGCGAGCAGTACTTC
CDR3aa: CASSLGSSEQYF

abundance: .
v_gene: TRBV6-1
j_gene: TRBJ1-1
d_gene: .
CDR3nt: TGTGCCAGCAGGGGTGGGTCTGAAGCTTTCTTT
CDR3aa: CASRGGSEAFF

abundance: many
v_gene: TRBV28
j_gene: TRBJ1-5
d_gene: TRBD1
CDR3nt: TGTGCCAGCAGTTTACGGCGGGGGACAGGCCGAGGGGGCAATCAGCCCCAGCATTTT
CDR3aa: CASSLRRGTGRGGNQPQHF

abundance: many
v_gene: TRBV7-9
j_gene: TRBJ2-7
d_gene: .
CDR3nt: TGTGCCAGCAGTTTCCCGCAGGGTGGTTACGAGCAGTACTTC
CDR3aa: CASSFPQGGYEQYF

abundance: .
v_gene: TRBV28
j_gene: TRBJ1-2
d_gene: TRBD1
CDR3nt: TGTGCCAGCAGAACCGGGACAGGGGCCAACTATGGCTACACCTTC
CDR3aa: CASRTGTGANYGYTF

abundance: many
v_gene: TRBV6-1
j_gene: TRBJ1-3
d_gene: .
CDR3nt: TGTGCCAGCAGTTCGGTCTCTGGAAACACCATATATTTT
CDR3aa: CASSSVSGNTIYF

abundance: few
v_gene: TRBV7-9
j_gene: TRBJ1-5
d_gene: TRBD1
CDR3nt: TGTGCCAGCAGCTTAGCTGGGGCAGGGGGCTTCGGTACCGATGGCAATCAGCCCCAGCATTTT
CDR3aa: CASSLAGAGGFGTDGNQPQHF

abundance: many
v_gene: TRBV28
j_gene: TRBJ2-4
d_gene: TRBD1
CDR3nt: TGTGCCAGCAGTTCAAGGTTGGGACAGGGGGTTCTAAAAGCCAAAAACATTCAGTACTTC
CDR3aa: CASSSRLGQGVLKAKNIQYF

abundance: few
v_gene: TRBV28
j_gene: TRBJ2-7
d_gene: .
CDR3nt: TGTGCCACCTATGACACGTCCGGAAGTGAGCAGTACTTC
CDR3aa: CATYDTSGSEQYF

abundance: .
v_gene: TRBV27
j_gene: TRBJ2-1
d_gene: TRBD2
CDR3nt: TGTGCCAGCAGTTTCCTAGCGGGATCGAATGAGCAGTTCTTC
CDR3aa: CASSFLAGSNEQFF

abundance: .
v_gene: TRBV20-1
j_gene: TRBJ2-1
d_gene: TRBD1
CDR3nt: TGCAGTGCTAGGAGGAGGACAGGGGGCGTTTCTTACAATGAGCAGTTCTTC
CDR3aa: CSARRRTGGVSYNEQFF

abundance: many
v_gene: TRBV20-1
j_gene: TRBJ2-7
d_gene: TRBD1
CDR3nt: TGCAGTGCTCTAATGACAGGGAGAAGCTCCTACGAGCAGTACTTC
CDR3aa: CSALMTGRSSYEQYF

abundance: .
v_gene: TRBV7-9
j_gene: TRBJ1-2
d_gene: .
CDR3nt: TGTGCCAGCAGCTCCGCCGCCTACTATGGCTACACCTTC
CDR3aa: CASSSAAYYGYTF

abundance: .
v_gene: TRBV5-1
j_gene: TRBJ2-3
d_gene: TRBD2
CDR3nt: TGCGCCAGCAGCTTGATGGGTCTAGCGGGGGGCACAGATACGCAGTATTTT
CDR3aa: CASSLMGLAGGTDTQYF

abundance: .
v_gene: TRBV29-1
j_gene: TRBJ1-1
d_gene: .
CDR3nt: TGCAGCGTTGAACCGGGCTCCGCGGCTTTCTTT
CDR3aa: CSVEPGSAAFF

abundance: .
v_gene: TRBV12-3/TRBV12-4
j_gene: TRBJ1-3
d_gene: .
CDR3nt: TGTGCCAGCAGTTTAACCGTGCACCACTCTGGAAACACCATATATTTT
CDR3aa: CASSLTVHHSGNTIYF

abundance: .
v_gene: TRBV24-1
j_gene: TRBJ1-2
d_gene: .
CDR3nt: TGTGCCACCAGTGACCGAACAGGAGAAGCTAACTATGGCTACACCTTC
CDR3aa: CATSDRTGEANYGYTF

abundance: many
v_gene: TRBV28
j_gene: TRBJ2-3
d_gene: .
CDR3nt: TGTGCCAGCAGCCAGGAGGGGGCGACGGATACGCAGTATTTT
CDR3aa: CASSQEGATDTQYF

abundance: few
v_gene: TRBV28
j_gene: TRBJ1-5
d_gene: .
CDR3nt: TGTGCCAGCAGTTCAGGATTTCAGCCCCAGCATTTT
CDR3aa: CASSSGFQPQHF

abundance: few
v_gene: TRBV7-2
j_gene: TRBJ2-3
d_gene: TRBD2
CDR3nt: TGTGCCAGCAGCTTACGGGCTAGCGGGAGGGGGACCACAGATACGCAGTATTTT
CDR3aa: CASSLRASGRGTTDTQYF

abundance: few
v_gene: TRBV13
j_gene: TRBJ2-1
d_gene: TRBD2
CDR3nt: TGTGCCAGCAGAAAGACTAGCGGGGCCTACAATGAGCAGTTCTTC
CDR3aa: CASRKTSGAYNEQFF

abundance: many
v_gene: TRBV29-1
j_gene: TRBJ2-3
d_gene: .
CDR3nt: TGCAGCGTTGGGGTAGATACGCAGTATTTT
CDR3aa: CSVGVDTQYF

abundance: many
v_gene: TRBV29-1
j_gene: TRBJ1-1
d_gene: .
CDR3nt: TGCAGCTCAGCAGTGAACACTGAAGCTTTCTTT
CDR3aa: CSSAVNTEAFF

abundance: many
v_gene: TRBV27
j_gene: TRBJ2-1
d_gene: .
CDR3nt: TGTGCCAGCAGTTTATCTAACTTACCCAATGAGCAGTTCTTC
CDR3aa: CASSLSNLPNEQFF

abundance: few
v_gene: TRBV29-1
j_gene: TRBJ1-1
d_gene: .
CDR3nt: TGCAGCGTTGTCCGTGACATCGAGGGAGCTTTCTTT
CDR3aa: CSVVRDIEGAFF

abundance: .
v_gene: TRBV4-2
j_gene: TRBJ2-1
d_gene: TRBD2
CDR3nt: TGTGCCAGCAGCCCTTCAACGGGGGGAAGGAATGAGCAGTTCTTC
CDR3aa: CASSPSTGGRNEQFF

abundance: many
v_gene: TRBV10-3
j_gene: TRBJ1-1
d_gene: .
CDR3nt: TGTGCCACGAGCTCCGGGAGGGCCCCTGAAGCTTTCTTT
CDR3aa: CATSSGRAPEAFF

abundance: many
v_gene: TRBV28
j_gene: TRBJ2-1
d_gene: TRBD2
CDR3nt: TGTGCCAGCAGTCCGGGACTAGCGGGAGCGAACCAGCAGTTCTTC
CDR3aa: CASSPGLAGANQQFF

abundance: many
v_gene: TRBV6-2/TRBV6-3
j_gene: TRBJ2-1
d_gene: .
CDR3nt: TGTGCCAGCAGTTACTCGATCGGTTACTCCGAAGATGAGCAGTTCTTC
CDR3aa: CASSYSIGYSEDEQFF

abundance: few
v_gene: TRBV10-2
j_gene: TRBJ2-5
d_gene: .
CDR3nt: TGCGCCAGCAGTGATGACGGGGGAGAGACCCAGTACTTC
CDR3aa: CASSDDGGETQYF

abundance: many
v_gene: TRBV7-2
j_gene: TRBJ2-1
d_gene: .
CDR3nt: TGTGCCAGCAGTTCGGACGGAAGCTCCTACAATGAGCAGTTCTTC
CDR3aa: CASSSDGSSYNEQFF

abundance: .
v_gene: TRBV5-1
j_gene: TRBJ2-7
d_gene: TRBD1
CDR3nt: TGCGCCAGCAGCTTCGACAGGGCCCCCGAGCAGTACTTC
CDR3aa: CASSFDRAPEQYF

abundance: few
v_gene: TRBV2
j_gene: TRBJ1-4
d_gene: .
CDR3nt: TGTGCCAGCGGGGCTTCTCAGGCTAATGAAAAACTGTTTTTT
CDR3aa: CASGASQANEKLFF

abundance: .
v_gene: TRBV7-2
j_gene: TRBJ2-2
d_gene: .
CDR3nt: TGTGCCAGCAGCTTAGTCGTCAACACCGGGGAGCTGTTTTTT
CDR3aa: CASSLVVNTGELFF